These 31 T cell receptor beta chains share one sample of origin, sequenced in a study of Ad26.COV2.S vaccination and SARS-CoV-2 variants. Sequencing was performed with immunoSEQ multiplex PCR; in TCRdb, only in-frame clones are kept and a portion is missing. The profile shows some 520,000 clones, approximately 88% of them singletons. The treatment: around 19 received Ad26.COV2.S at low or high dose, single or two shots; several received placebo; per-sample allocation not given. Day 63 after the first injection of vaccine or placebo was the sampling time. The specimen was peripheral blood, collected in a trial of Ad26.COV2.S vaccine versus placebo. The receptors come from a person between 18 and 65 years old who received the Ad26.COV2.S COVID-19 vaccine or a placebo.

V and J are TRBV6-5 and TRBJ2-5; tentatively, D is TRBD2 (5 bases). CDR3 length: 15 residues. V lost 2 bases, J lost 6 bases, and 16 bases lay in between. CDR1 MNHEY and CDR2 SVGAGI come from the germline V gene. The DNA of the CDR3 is TGTGCCAGCAGTTACGGTCTACCGGGGAGCAAGACCCAGTACTTC. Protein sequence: CASSYGLPGSKTQYF.

The CDR3 DNA reads as TGTGCCAGCAGGAGCTCAGGGGTAGGAAACTATGGCTACACCTTC. Encoded protein: CASRSSGVGNYGYTF. The chain recombines TRBV6-6 with TRBJ1-2; TRBD1 might be the D (6 bases). This CDR3 is built from 15 residues. V lost 6 bases and J lost 2, with 16 bases in between. CDR1 is MNHNY, CDR2 SVGAGI, per germline (reference sequence).

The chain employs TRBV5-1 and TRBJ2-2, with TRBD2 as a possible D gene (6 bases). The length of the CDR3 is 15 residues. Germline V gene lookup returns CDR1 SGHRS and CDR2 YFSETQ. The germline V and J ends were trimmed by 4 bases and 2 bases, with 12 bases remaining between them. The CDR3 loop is CASSPLGGNTGELFF. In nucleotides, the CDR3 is TGCGCCAGCAGCCCCCTGGGAGGCAACACCGGGGAGCTGTTTTTT.

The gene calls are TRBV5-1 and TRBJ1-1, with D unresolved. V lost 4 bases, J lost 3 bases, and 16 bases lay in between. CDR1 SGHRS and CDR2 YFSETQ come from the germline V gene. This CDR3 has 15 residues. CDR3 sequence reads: CASSPGRRRHTEAFF. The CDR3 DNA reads TGCGCCAGCAGCCCTGGACGGAGGAGGCACACTGAAGCTTTCTTT.

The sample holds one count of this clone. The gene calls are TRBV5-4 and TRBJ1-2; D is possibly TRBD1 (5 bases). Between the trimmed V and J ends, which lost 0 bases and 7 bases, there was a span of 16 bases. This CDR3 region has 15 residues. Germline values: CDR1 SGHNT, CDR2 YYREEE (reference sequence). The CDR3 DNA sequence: TGTGCCAGCAGCTTGGCCGGGGCGGGAGGTGGTGGCTACACCTTC. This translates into CASSLAGAGGGGYTF.

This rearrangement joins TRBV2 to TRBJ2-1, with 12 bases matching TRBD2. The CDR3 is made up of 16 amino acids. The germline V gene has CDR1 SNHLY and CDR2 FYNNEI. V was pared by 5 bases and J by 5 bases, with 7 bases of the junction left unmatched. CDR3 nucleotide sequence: TGTGCCAGCAGTCCGACTACTAGCGGGAGGCACAATGAGCAGTTCTTC. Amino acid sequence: CASSPTTSGRHNEQFF.

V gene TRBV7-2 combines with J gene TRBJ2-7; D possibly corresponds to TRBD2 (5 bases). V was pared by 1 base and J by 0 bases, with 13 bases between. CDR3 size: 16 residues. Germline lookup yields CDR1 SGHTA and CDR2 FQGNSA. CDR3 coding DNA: TGTGCCAGCAGCTTAGAGGGCGGGCCAAGCTCCTACGAGCAGTACTTC. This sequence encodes CASSLEGGPSSYEQYF.

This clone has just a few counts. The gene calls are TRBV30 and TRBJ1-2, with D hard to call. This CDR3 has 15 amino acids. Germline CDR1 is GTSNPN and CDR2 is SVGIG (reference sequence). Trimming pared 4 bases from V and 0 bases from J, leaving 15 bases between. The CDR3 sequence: CAWIRLGPANYGYTF. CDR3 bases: TGTGCCTGGATAAGGTTAGGCCCCGCTAACTATGGCTACACCTTC.

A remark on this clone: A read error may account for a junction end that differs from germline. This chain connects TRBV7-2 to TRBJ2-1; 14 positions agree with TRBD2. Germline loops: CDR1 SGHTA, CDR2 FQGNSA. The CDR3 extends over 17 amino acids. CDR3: CASSVAGTSGGYNEQFF. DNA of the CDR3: TGTGCCAGCAGCGTAGCCGGGACTAGCGGGGGTTACAATGAGCAGTTCTTC. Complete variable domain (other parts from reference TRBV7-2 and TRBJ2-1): GAGVSQSPSNKVTEKGKDVELRCDPISGHTALYWYRQSLGQGLEFLIYFQGNSAPDKSGLPSDRFSAERTGGSVSTLTIQRTQQEDSAVYLCASSVAGTSGGYNEQFFGPGTRLTVL.

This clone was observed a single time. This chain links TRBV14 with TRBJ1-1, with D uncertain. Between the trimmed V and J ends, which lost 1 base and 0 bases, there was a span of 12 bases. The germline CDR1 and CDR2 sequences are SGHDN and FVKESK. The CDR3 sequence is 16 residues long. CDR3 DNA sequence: TGTGCCAGCAGCCAAGTCCGGATGTCCATGAACACTGAAGCTTTCTTT. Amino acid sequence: CASSQVRMSMNTEAFF. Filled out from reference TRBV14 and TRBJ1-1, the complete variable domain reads EAGVTQFPSHSVIEKGQTVTLRCDPISGHDNLYWYRRVMGKEIKFLLHFVKESKQDESGMPNNRFLAERTGGTYSTLKVQPAELEDSGVYFCASSQVRMSMNTEAFFGQGTRLTVV.

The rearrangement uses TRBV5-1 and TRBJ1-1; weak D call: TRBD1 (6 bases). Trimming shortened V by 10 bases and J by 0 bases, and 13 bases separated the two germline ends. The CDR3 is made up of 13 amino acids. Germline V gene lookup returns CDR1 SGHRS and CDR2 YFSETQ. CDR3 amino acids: CAGRTGLNTEAFF. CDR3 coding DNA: TGCGCCGGCCGAACAGGGTTGAACACTGAAGCTTTCTTT.

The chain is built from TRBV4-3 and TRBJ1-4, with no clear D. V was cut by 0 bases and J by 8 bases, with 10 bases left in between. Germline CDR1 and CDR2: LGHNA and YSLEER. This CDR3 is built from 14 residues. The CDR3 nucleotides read TGCGCCAGCAGCCAAGATCTGGGGTTAGAAAAACTGTTTTTT. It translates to CASSQDLGLEKLFF.

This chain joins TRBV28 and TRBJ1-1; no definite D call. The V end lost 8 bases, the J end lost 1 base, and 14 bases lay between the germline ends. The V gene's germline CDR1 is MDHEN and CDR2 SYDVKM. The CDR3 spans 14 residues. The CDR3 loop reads CASRGDTSNTEAFF. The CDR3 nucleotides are TGTGCCAGCCGGGGTGACACTTCGAACACTGAAGCTTTCTTT.

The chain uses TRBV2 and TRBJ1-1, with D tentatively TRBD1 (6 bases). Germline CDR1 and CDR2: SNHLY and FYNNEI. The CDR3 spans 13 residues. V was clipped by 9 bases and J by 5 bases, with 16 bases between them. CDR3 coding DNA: TGTGCCAGTGCCAGAACAGGGACTACTGAAGCTTTCTTT. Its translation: CASARTGTTEAFF.

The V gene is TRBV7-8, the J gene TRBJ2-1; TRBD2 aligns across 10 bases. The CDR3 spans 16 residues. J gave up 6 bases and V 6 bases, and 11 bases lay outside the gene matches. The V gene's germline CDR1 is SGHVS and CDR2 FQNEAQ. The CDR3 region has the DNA TGTGCCAGCAGTTCTAACCTAGCGGGAGCGTCCAATGAGCAGTTCTTC. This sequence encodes CASSSNLAGASNEQFF. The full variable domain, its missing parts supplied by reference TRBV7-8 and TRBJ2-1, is GAGVSQSPRYKVAKRGQDVALRCDPISGHVSLFWYQQALGQGPEFLTYFQNEAQLDKSGLPSDRFFAERPEGSVSTLKIQRTQQEDSAVYLCASSSNLAGASNEQFFGPGTRLTVL.

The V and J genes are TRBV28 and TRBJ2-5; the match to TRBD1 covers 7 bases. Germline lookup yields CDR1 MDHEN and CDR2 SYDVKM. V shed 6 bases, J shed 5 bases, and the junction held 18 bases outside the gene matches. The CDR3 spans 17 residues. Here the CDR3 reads CASSPHRGVPSFETQYF. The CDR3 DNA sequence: TGTGCCAGCAGCCCACACAGGGGAGTCCCTAGCTTTGAGACCCAGTACTTC.

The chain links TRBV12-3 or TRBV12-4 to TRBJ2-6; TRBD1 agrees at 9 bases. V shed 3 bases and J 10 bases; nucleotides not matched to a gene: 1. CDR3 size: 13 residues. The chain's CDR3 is CASSFGQGNVLTF. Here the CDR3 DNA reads TGTGCCAGCAGTTTTGGACAGGGGAACGTCCTGACTTTC.

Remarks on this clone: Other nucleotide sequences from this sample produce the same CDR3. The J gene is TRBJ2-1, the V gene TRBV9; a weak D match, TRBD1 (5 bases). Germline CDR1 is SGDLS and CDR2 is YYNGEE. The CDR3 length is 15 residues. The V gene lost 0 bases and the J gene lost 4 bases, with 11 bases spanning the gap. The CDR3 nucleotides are TGTGCCAGCAGCGTAGGCAGTGGGGCATACAATGAGCAGTTCTTC. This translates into CASSVGSGAYNEQFF.

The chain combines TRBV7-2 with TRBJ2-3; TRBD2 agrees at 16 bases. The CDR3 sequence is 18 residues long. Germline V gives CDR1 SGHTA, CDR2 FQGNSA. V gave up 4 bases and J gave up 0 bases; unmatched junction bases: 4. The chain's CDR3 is CASSWGLAGGASTDTQYF. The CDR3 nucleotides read TGTGCCAGCAGCTGGGGACTAGCGGGAGGGGCTAGCACAGATACGCAGTATTTT.

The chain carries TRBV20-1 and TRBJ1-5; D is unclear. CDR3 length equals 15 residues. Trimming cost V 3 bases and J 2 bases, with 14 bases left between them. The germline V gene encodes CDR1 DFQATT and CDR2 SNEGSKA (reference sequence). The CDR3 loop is CSASSLRGGNQPQHF. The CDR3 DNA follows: TGCAGTGCTAGTTCTTTACGTGGAGGCAATCAGCCCCAGCATTTT.

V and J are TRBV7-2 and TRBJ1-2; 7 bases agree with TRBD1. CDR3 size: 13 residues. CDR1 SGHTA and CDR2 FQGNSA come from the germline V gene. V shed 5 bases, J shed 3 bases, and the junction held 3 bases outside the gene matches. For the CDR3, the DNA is TGTGCCAGCAGCCTACAGGGGTACTATGGCTACACCTTC. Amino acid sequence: CASSLQGYYGYTF.

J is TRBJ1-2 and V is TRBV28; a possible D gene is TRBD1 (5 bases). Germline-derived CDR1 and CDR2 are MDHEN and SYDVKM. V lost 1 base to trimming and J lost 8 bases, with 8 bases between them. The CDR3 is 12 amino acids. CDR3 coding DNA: TGTGCCAGCAGTTTATCAGGGAAGGGCTACACCTTC. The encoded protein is CASSLSGKGYTF.

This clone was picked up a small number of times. CDR3 nucleotides: TGTGCCAGCAGAGTCGGGGGCTATGGCTACACCTTC. It specifies CASRVGGYGYTF. This sequence joins TRBV6-5 and TRBJ1-2; D perhaps matches TRBD1 (5 bases). Germline V lookup: CDR1 MNHEY, CDR2 SVGAGI. This CDR3 contains 12 residues. The ends were cut back, 6 bases at V and 4 bases at J, with 9 bases in the middle.

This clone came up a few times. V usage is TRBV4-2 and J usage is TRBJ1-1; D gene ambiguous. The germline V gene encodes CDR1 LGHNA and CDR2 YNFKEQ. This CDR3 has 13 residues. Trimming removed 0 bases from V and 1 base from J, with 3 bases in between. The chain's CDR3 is CASSQEPNTEAFF. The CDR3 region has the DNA TGTGCCAGCAGCCAAGAACCGAACACTGAAGCTTTCTTT.

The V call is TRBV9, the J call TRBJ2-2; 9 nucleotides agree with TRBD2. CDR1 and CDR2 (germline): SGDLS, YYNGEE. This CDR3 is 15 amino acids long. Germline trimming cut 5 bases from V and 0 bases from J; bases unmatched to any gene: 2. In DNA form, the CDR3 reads TGTGCCAGCAGTCGCGGGGGGGCGAACACCGGGGAGCTGTTTTTT. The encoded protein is CASSRGGANTGELFF.

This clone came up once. The CDR3 sequence is CASSLNYEQYF. The CDR3 bases are TGTGCCAGTAGTCTCAATTACGAGCAGTACTTC. The chain combines TRBV19 with TRBJ2-7, with D unclear. V dropped 5 bases and J dropped 4 bases, with 6 bases sitting between them. The CDR3 totals 11 residues. Germline CDR1 and CDR2: LNHDA and SQIVND (reference sequence).

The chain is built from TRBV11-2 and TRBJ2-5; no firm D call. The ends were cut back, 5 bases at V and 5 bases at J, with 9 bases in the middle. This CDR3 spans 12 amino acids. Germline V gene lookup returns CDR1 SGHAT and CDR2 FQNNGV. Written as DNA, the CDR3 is TGTGCCAGCAGCGTAATTGAGGAGACCCAGTACTTC. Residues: CASSVIEETQYF.

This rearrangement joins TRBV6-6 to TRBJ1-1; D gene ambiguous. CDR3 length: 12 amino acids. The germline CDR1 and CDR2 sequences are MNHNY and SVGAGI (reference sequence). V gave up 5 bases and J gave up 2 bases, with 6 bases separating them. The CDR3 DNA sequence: TGTGCCAGCAGTCATACCAACACTGAAGCTTTCTTT. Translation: CASSHTNTEAFF.

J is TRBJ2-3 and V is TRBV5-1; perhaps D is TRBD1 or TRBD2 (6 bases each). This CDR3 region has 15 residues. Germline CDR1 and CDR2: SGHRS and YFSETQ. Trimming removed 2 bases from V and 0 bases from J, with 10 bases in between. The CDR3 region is CASSLGGTSTDTQYF. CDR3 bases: TGCGCCAGCAGCTTAGGGGGGACTAGCACAGATACGCAGTATTTT.

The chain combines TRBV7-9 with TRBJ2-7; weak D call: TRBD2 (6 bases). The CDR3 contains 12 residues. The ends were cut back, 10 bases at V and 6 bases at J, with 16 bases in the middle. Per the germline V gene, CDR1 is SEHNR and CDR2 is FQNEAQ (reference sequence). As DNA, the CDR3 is TGTGCCACCCCCTCTCCCGGGGGCGAGCAGTACTTC. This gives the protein CATPSPGGEQYF.

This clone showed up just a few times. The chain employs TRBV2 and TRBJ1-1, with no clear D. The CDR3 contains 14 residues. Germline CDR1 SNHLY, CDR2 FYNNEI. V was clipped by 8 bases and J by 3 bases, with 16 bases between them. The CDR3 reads CASEMRSRDTEAFF. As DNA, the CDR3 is TGTGCCAGCGAGATGCGCTCAAGGGACACTGAAGCTTTCTTT. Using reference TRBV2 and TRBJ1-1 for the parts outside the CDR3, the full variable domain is EPEVTQTPSHQVTQMGQEVILRCVPISNHLYFYWYRQILGQKVEFLVSFYNNEISEKSEIFDDQFSVERPDGSNFTLKIRSTKLEDSAMYFCASEMRSRDTEAFFGQGTRLTVV.